This TCR beta chain originates from a study of OX40 agonist ivuxolimab in advanced cancers. This CDR3 has 13 amino acids. Germline V CDR1 and CDR2: SEHNR, FQNEAQ (reference sequence). V lost 1 base and J 1 base, leaving 4 bases between the germline ends. Findings and caveats of the study: On average, CD8+ T cells had more expanded clones than CD4+.

A note on this clone: Its antigen is unknown.

Sequenced by immunoSEQ multiplex PCR; TCRdb stores in-frame clones only, minus some. The profile shows approximately 82,000 clones, 70% to 90% of them singletons. The sample consisted of CD4+ or CD8+ T cells sorted from blood, taken in a trial of the OX40 agonist ivuxolimab. The chain uses TRBV7-9 and TRBJ1-1, with no clear D. The clonotype originates from an adult with an advanced solid tumor such as melanoma, head and neck, liver or kidney cancer. The CDR3 is CASSLDRNTEAFF. In nucleotides, the CDR3 is TGTGCCAGCAGCTTAGACAGGAACACTGAAGCTTTCTTT.